The 26 T cell receptor beta chains below come from one sample, sequenced in a study of breast tumors, draining lymph nodes, adjacent tissues. A single record per CDR3 protein comes from TCRdb applying MiXCR to the multiplex PCR reads. The sample holds roughly 7,100 distinct CDR3 sequences, around two fifths seen once. The sequenced sample consisted of tumor-adjacent breast tissue. These TCRs come from a female donor with breast cancer. Some clones in this sample may be carry-over from other donors' samples.

The V and J genes are TRBV19 and TRBJ2-1; 9 bases fit TRBD2. From germline, CDR1 is LNHDA and CDR2 SQIVND (reference sequence). The CDR3 length is 14 residues. Trimming at V came to 5 bases and at J to 6 bases, leaving 5 bases not matched to a gene. CDR3 region: CASSGLALGNEQFF. The CDR3 bases are TGTGCCAGTAGTGGACTAGCGCTAGGCAATGAGCAGTTCTTC.

The rearrangement links TRBV4-3 to TRBJ2-1; weak D call: TRBD2 (6 bases). This CDR3 has 15 amino acids. With 1 base removed from V and 7 bases from J, the gap between germline ends came to 14 bases. The germline V gene has CDR1 LGHNA and CDR2 YSLEER. CDR3 in amino acids: CASSQVQGGWNEQFF. For the CDR3, the DNA is TGCGCCAGCAGCCAAGTTCAGGGAGGTTGGAATGAGCAGTTCTTC.

The chain couples TRBV11-2 to TRBJ2-1, with D unclear. The CDR3 spans 13 residues. V gave up 3 bases and J gave up 5 bases, with 8 bases separating them. Per germline, CDR1 SGHAT and CDR2 FQNNGV. CDR3 sequence reads: CASSLEPNNEQFF. CDR3 DNA sequence: TGTGCCAGCAGCTTGGAGCCAAACAATGAGCAGTTCTTC.

This clonotype occurred many times. V usage is TRBV5-5 and J usage is TRBJ2-1; 9 bases align to TRBD2. The germline V gene encodes CDR1 SGHKS and CDR2 YYEKEE (reference sequence). J gave up 3 bases and V 3 bases, and 4 bases lay outside the gene matches. The CDR3 sequence is 15 residues long. The CDR3 nucleotides are TGTGCCAGCAGCTCAAGGACTAGCGTCTACAATGAGCAGTTCTTC. It yields the protein CASSSRTSVYNEQFF.

Relative to its sample, this clonotype is medium-sized. The chain employs TRBV4-2 and TRBJ2-1; D gene uncertain. CDR3 length equals 15 residues. The germline V gene has CDR1 LGHNA and CDR2 YNFKEQ. The V end was cut by 0 bases, the J end by 0 bases, with 6 bases between. CDR3 in amino acids: CASSQEKNSYNEQFF. The CDR3 bases are TGTGCCAGCAGCCAAGAGAAGAACTCCTACAATGAGCAGTTCTTC.

This clonotype was observed at least ten times. The V and J genes are TRBV5-4 and TRBJ2-5; 12 bases map to TRBD2. CDR1 is SGHNT and CDR2 is YYREEE in the germline V gene (reference sequence). The CDR3 sequence is 15 residues long. Trimming at V came to 5 bases and at J to 2 bases, leaving 4 bases not matched to a gene. The CDR3, as DNA: TGTGCCAGCAGACGGACTAGCGGGAAACAAGAGACCCAGTACTTC. Translating gives CASRRTSGKQETQYF.

By its share, this clonotype is medium-sized. The V and J genes are TRBV11-3 and TRBJ2-7; no definite D call. Germline lookup yields CDR1 SGHNT and CDR2 YENEEA. The CDR3 has 13 amino acids. V was trimmed by 3 bases and J by 3 bases, leaving 9 bases between them. The CDR3 loop is CASSLNNLYEQYF. Here the CDR3 DNA reads TGTGCCAGCAGCTTGAATAATCTCTACGAGCAGTACTTC.

Notes on this clonotype: This may be a read error, as it is one base from a much larger clone. The CDR3 loop reads CASSLNQRGGVDTQYF. CDR3 DNA: TGTGCCAGCAGCTTGAATCAGCGGGGGGGAGTAGATACGCAGTATTTT. J is TRBJ2-3 and V is TRBV5-4; 10 bases match TRBD2. The V gene end was trimmed by 1 base and the J gene end by 5 bases; junction bases not matched to a gene: 7. Per germline, CDR1 SGHNT and CDR2 YYREEE (reference sequence). The CDR3 loop spans 16 amino acids. Using reference TRBV5-4 and TRBJ2-3 for the parts outside the CDR3, the full variable domain is ETGVTQSPTHLIKTRGQQVTLRCSSQSGHNTVSWYQQALGQGPQFIFQYYREEENGRGNFPPRFSGLQFPNYSSELNVNALELDDSALYLCASSLNQRGGVDTQYFGPGTRLTVL.

This sequence joins TRBV20-1 and TRBJ1-6; possibly TRBD1 for D (6 bases). The CDR3 consists of 15 residues. Germline lookup yields CDR1 DFQATT and CDR2 SNEGSKA (reference sequence). Trimming shortened V by 6 bases and J by 5 bases, and 17 bases separated the two germline ends. CDR3: CSAPLGAADNSPLHF. Written as DNA, the CDR3 is TGCAGTGCCCCTCTGGGGGCAGCTGATAATTCACCCCTCCACTTT.

By sample share, this clonotype is medium-sized. This chain connects TRBV28 to TRBJ2-7; 9 bases are a match to TRBD1. CDR3 length: 15 amino acids. Germline trimming cut 4 bases from V and 1 base from J; bases unmatched to any gene: 5. Germline V gene data show CDR1 as MDHEN and CDR2 as SYDVKM. The CDR3 spells CASSSSGTGSYEQYF. The CDR3 nucleotides read TGTGCCAGCAGTTCCTCCGGGACAGGGTCCTACGAGCAGTACTTC.

The CDR3 DNA sequence: TGCAGTGCTCGTCCCCCGGGCAGGGGGGCAAAACTGTTTTTT. This sequence encodes CSARPPGRGAKLFF. The chain uses TRBV20-1 and TRBJ1-4; the match to TRBD1 covers 7 bases. The CDR3 is made up of 14 amino acids. The junction had 13 bases not matched to a gene; V was cut back by 5 bases and J by 10 bases. The germline CDR1 and CDR2 sequences are DFQATT and SNEGSKA (reference sequence).

This clonotype was observed at least ten times. This sequence joins TRBV30 and TRBJ1-5; D unresolved. Germline CDR1 and CDR2: GTSNPN and SVGIG (reference sequence). The CDR3 totals 14 residues. V lost 2 bases to trimming and J lost 4 bases, with 12 bases between them. The CDR3 DNA reads TGTGCCTGGAGTATCCAGTCCGGGAATCAGCCCCAGCATTTT. This gives the protein CAWSIQSGNQPQHF. Full variable domain (remainder filled in from reference TRBV30 and TRBJ1-5): SQTIHQWPATLVQPVGSPLSLECTVEGTSNPNLYWYRQAAGRGLQLLFYSVGIGQISSEVPQNLSASRPQDRQFILSSKKLLLSDSGFYLCAWSIQSGNQPQHFGDGTRLSIL.

The genes are TRBV4-2 and TRBJ2-7, with 8 bases that match TRBD2. Germline V lookup: CDR1 LGHNA, CDR2 YNFKEQ. The CDR3 is 14 amino acids. After removal of 0 bases from V and 6 bases from J, the junction contained 4 bases not matched to a gene. CDR3 protein: CASSQDSGNVEQYF. DNA for the CDR3: TGTGCCAGCAGCCAAGATAGCGGGAATGTCGAGCAGTACTTC.

This clonotype has ten or more counts. The V call is TRBV4-1, the J call TRBJ2-3, with a tentative D call TRBD2 (5 bases). The length of the CDR3 is 16 residues. Trimming cost V 0 bases and J 6 bases, with 16 bases left between them. Germline CDR1 MGHRA, CDR2 YSYEKL. CDR3 residues: CASSQDSSTPWDTQYF. The CDR3 bases are TGCGCCAGCAGCCAAGACTCTAGCACCCCCTGGGATACGCAGTATTTT.

This clonotype was recorded at least ten times. The genes are TRBV5-1 and TRBJ1-2; 7 nucleotides line up with TRBD1. Germline V gene data show CDR1 as SGHRS and CDR2 as YFSETQ. Trimming took 1 base from V and 4 from J; bases not matched to a gene: 7. The CDR3 is 15 residues long. Here the CDR3 reads CASSLTGERIYGYTF. The CDR3 DNA reads as TGCGCCAGCAGCTTGACAGGGGAAAGAATCTATGGCTACACCTTC. Full variable domain (outside the CDR3, taken from reference TRBV5-1 and TRBJ1-2): KAGVTQTPRYLIKTRGQQVTLSCSPISGHRSVSWYQQTPGQGLQFLFEYFSETQRNKGNFPGRFSGRQFSNSRSEMNVSTLELGDSALYLCASSLTGERIYGYTFGSGTRLTVV.

This clonotype was observed many times. The chain carries TRBV6-5 and TRBJ2-1; D gene unclear. This CDR3 has 13 residues. The V and J ends lost 6 bases and 0 bases respectively, with 6 bases between them. Germline assignment: CDR1 MNHEY and CDR2 SVGAGI. This CDR3 reads CASRAFSYNEQFF. The CDR3 DNA is TGTGCCAGCAGGGCTTTCTCCTACAATGAGCAGTTCTTC.

This clonotype has a count of ten or more. J is TRBJ2-1 and V is TRBV20-1; 7 bases line up with TRBD2. This CDR3 is built from 15 residues. V lost 5 bases and J lost 1; bases outside the gene matches: 8. Per germline, CDR1 DFQATT and CDR2 SNEGSKA (reference sequence). The CDR3 loop is CSALPSSGSYNEQFF. CDR3 DNA sequence: TGCAGTGCTCTCCCGTCTAGCGGATCCTACAATGAGCAGTTCTTC.

This clonotype is labeled as medium-sized (0.01 to 0.1%). The rearrangement links TRBV6-5 to TRBJ2-7; 7 nucleotides match TRBD1. The CDR3 is 13 amino acids. V gave up 7 bases and J gave up 0 bases; unmatched junction bases: 3. The V gene's germline CDR1 is MNHEY and CDR2 SVGAGI. CDR3 loop: CASKDRVSYEQYF. CDR3 sequence (DNA): TGTGCCAGCAAAGACAGGGTCTCCTACGAGCAGTACTTC.

By its share, this clonotype is medium-sized. The chain employs TRBV20-1 and TRBJ2-7, with 7 bases lining up with TRBD2. Looked up from germline, CDR1 is DFQATT and CDR2 is SNEGSKA (reference sequence). J lost 1 base, V lost 2 bases, and 11 bases had no gene match. This CDR3 contains 16 residues. CDR3 sequence reads: CSARNPSGGSSYEQYF. CDR3 DNA sequence: TGCAGTGCTAGAAACCCCTCCGGCGGGAGTTCCTACGAGCAGTACTTC.

This chain links TRBV20-1 with TRBJ1-2; the D gene is possibly TRBD1 (5 bases). V lost 5 bases and J lost 4, with 14 bases in between. CDR3 length: 13 amino acids. Germline-derived CDR1 and CDR2 are DFQATT and SNEGSKA (reference sequence). The chain's CDR3 is CSAFTDSTYGYTF. DNA of the CDR3: TGCAGTGCTTTCACAGACAGTACCTATGGCTACACCTTC.

This clonotype was observed many times. This chain links TRBV28 with TRBJ1-5; D remains unclear. The germline V and J ends were trimmed by 6 bases and 0 bases, with 6 bases remaining between them. Looked up from germline, CDR1 is MDHEN and CDR2 is SYDVKM. The CDR3 is made up of 13 amino acids. The CDR3 is CASSRTSNQPQHF. The CDR3 DNA reads TGTGCCAGCAGCCGAACTAGCAATCAGCCCCAGCATTTT.

This clonotype occurred many times. The gene calls are TRBV27 and TRBJ2-7; the D gene is possibly TRBD1 (5 bases). The CDR3 is made up of 14 amino acids. The germline V gene encodes CDR1 MNHEY and CDR2 SMNVEV (reference sequence). Trimming took off 2 bases at V and 2 bases at J, with 10 bases between the two ends. The CDR3: CASSLEGVPYEQYF. In DNA, the CDR3 is TGTGCCAGCAGTTTAGAAGGGGTCCCCTACGAGCAGTACTTC.

In its sample, this clonotype was seen a few times. The CDR3 here is CASSLYRQGDQPQHF. CDR3 sequence (DNA): TGTGCCAGCAGTTTATATAGACAGGGTGATCAGCCCCAGCATTTT. V and J are TRBV28 and TRBJ1-5; 7 bases are a match to TRBD1. This CDR3 has 15 amino acids. CDR1 is MDHEN, CDR2 SYDVKM, per germline. After removal of 1 base from V and 5 bases from J, the junction contained 5 bases not matched to a gene.

As for this clonotype: Germline and junction disagree at one end, which may indicate a read error. The gene calls are TRBV10-3 and TRBJ2-7; 7 bases agree with TRBD2. The CDR3 has 14 residues. CDR1 and CDR2 from the germline V gene are ENHRY and SYGVKD. The CDR3 loop reads CATTSAEILYEQYF. DNA for the CDR3: TGCGCCACCACTAGCGCGGAGATTCTCTACGAGCAGTACTTC.

The sample holds one count of this clonotype. Relative to the germline gene, one junction end is altered; a read error may explain this. The chain links TRBV7-2 to TRBJ1-2; no clear D. CDR3 length: 14 amino acids. The germline CDR1 and CDR2 sequences are SGHTA and FQGNSA. CDR3 DNA: TGTGCCAGCGGCTTAGAGGGAAATAACTGTGGCTACACCTTC. It yields the protein CASGLEGNNCGYTF.

By its share, this clonotype is medium-sized. The chain recombines TRBV20-1 with TRBJ2-1; 7 bases match TRBD2. Germline V gene data show CDR1 as DFQATT and CDR2 as SNEGSKA (reference sequence). This CDR3 spans 15 amino acids. Unmatched junction bases numbered 8, after V lost 6 bases and J lost 0 bases. The CDR3 nucleotides are TGCAGTGCCCCTTCTCTAGCGGACTCCTACAATGAGCAGTTCTTC. Translating gives CSAPSLADSYNEQFF.